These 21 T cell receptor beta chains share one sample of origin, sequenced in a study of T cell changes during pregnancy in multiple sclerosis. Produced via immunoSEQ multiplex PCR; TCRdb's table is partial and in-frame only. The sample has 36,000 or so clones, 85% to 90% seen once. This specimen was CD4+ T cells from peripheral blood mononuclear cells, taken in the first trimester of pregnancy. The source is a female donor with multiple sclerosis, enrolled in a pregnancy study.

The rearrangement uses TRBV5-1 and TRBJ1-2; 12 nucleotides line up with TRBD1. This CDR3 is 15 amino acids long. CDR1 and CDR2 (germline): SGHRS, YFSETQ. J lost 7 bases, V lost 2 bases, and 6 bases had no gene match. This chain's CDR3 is CASSFSGTGGVGYTF. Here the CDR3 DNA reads TGCGCCAGCAGCTTCAGCGGGACAGGGGGCGTTGGCTACACCTTC.

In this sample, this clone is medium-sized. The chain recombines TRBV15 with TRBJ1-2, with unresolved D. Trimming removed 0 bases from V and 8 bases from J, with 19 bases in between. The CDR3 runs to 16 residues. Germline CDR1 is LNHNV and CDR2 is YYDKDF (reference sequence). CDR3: CATSRDVGGSGGGYTF. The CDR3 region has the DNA TGTGCCACCAGCAGAGATGTCGGAGGGAGTGGAGGCGGCTACACCTTC.

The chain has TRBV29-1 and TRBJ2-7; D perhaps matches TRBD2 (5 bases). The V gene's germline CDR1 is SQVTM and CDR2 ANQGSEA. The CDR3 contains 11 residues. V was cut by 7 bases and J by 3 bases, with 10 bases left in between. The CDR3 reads CSGYSGYEQYF. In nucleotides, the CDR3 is TGCAGCGGCTACAGCGGCTACGAGCAGTACTTC.

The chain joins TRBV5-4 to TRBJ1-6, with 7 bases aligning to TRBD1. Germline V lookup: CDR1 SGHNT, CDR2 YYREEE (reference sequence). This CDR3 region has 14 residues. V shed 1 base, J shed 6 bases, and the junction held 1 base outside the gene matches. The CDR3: CASSLNRGNSPLHF. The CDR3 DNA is TGTGCCAGCAGCTTGAACAGGGGTAATTCACCCCTCCACTTT.

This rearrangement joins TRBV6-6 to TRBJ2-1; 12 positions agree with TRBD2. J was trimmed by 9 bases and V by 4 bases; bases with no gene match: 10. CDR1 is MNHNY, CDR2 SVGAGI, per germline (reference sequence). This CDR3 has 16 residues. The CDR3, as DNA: TGTGCCAGCAGTTCTCCCCTAGCGGGGGGGGGTCGTGAGCAGTTCTTC. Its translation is CASSSPLAGGGREQFF.

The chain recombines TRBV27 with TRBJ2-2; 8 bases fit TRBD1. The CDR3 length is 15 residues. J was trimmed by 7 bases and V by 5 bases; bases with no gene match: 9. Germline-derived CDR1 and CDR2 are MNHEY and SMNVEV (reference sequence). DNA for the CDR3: TGTGCCAGCAGTCCCTGGACAGGGTCGGTCGGGGAGCTGTTTTTT. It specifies CASSPWTGSVGELFF.

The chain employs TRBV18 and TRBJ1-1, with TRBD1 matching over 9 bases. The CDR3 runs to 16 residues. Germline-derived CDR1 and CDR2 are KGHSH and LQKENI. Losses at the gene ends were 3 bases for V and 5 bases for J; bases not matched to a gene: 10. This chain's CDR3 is CASSPQSTGGGTEAFF. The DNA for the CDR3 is TGTGCCAGCTCACCCCAATCGACAGGGGGGGGGACTGAAGCTTTCTTT. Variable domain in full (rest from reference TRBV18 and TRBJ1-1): NAGVMQNPRHLVRRRGQEARLRCSPMKGHSHVYWYRQLPEEGLKFMVYLQKENIIDESGMPKERFSAEFPKEGPSILRIQQVVRGDSAAYFCASSPQSTGGGTEAFFGQGTRLTVV.

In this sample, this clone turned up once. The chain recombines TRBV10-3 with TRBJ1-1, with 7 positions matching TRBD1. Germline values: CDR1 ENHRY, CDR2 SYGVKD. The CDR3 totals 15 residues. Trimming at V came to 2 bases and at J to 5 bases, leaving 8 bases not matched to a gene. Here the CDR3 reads CAISEERGRRTEAFF. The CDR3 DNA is TGTGCCATCAGTGAGGAAAGGGGGCGGCGGACTGAAGCTTTCTTT.

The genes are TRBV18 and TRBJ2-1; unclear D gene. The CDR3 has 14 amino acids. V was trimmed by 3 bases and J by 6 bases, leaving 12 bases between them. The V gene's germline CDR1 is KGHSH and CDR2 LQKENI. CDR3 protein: CASSPVAWSNEQFF. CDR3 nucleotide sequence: TGTGCCAGCTCACCGGTCGCCTGGAGCAATGAGCAGTTCTTC.

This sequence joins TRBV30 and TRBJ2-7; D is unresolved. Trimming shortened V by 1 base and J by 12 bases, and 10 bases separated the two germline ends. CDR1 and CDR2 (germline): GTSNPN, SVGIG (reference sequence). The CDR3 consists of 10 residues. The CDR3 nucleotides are TGTGCCTGGAGTGAGTCTACGTTGTACTTC. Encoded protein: CAWSESTLYF.

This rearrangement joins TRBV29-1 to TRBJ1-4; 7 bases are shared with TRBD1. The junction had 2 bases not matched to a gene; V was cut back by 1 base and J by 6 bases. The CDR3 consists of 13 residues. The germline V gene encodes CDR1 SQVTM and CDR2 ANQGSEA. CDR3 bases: TGCAGCGTTGAAGCCAGGGGGGATGAAAAACTGTTTTTT. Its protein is CSVEARGDEKLFF.

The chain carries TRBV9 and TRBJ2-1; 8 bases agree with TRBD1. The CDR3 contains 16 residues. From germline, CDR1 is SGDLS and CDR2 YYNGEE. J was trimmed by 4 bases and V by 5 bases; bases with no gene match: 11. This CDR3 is CASSTLPGQAYNEQFF. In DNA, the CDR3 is TGTGCCAGCAGTACACTCCCGGGACAGGCTTACAATGAGCAGTTCTTC.

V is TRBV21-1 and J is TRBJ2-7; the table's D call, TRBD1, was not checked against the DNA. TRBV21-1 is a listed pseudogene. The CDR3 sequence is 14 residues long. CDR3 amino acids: CASSGGTGGDEQYF. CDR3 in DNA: TGTGCCAGCAGCGGAGGGACAGGGGGCGACGAGCAGTACTTC.

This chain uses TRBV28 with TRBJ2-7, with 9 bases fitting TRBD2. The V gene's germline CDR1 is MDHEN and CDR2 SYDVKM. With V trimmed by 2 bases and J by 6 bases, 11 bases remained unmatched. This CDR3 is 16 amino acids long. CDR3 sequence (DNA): TGTGCCAGCAGTTTAAAATTCGGTAGCGGGAGTCGCGAGCAGTACTTC. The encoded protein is CASSLKFGSGSREQYF.

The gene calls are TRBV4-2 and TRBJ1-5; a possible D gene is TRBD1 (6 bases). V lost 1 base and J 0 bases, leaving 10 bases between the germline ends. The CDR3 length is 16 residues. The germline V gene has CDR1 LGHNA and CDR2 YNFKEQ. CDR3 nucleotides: TGTGCCAGCAGCCAAGCGGACAGAAATAGCAATCAGCCCCAGCATTTT. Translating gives CASSQADRNSNQPQHF.

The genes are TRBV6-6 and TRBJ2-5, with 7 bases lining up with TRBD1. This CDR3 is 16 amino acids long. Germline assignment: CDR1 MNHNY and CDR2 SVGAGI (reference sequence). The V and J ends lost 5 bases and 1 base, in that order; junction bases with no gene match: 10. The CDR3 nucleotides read TGTGCCAGCAGTCCCAGACAGGGCAGCTCCCAAGAGACCCAGTACTTC. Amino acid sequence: CASSPRQGSSQETQYF.

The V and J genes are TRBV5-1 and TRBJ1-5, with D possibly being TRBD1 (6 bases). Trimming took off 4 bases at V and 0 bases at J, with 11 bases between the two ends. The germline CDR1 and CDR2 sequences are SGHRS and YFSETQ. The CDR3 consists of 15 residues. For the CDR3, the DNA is TGCGCCAGCAGCCTGGCAGGGGATAGCAATCAGCCCCAGCATTTT. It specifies CASSLAGDSNQPQHF. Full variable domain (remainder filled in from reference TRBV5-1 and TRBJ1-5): KAGVTQTPRYLIKTRGQQVTLSCSPISGHRSVSWYQQTPGQGLQFLFEYFSETQRNKGNFPGRFSGRQFSNSRSEMNVSTLELGDSALYLCASSLAGDSNQPQHFGDGTRLSIL.

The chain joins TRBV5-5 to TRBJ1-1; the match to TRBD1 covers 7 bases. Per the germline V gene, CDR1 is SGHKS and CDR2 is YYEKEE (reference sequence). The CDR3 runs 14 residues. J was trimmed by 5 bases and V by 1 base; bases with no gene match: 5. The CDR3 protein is CASSLLGGSTEAFF. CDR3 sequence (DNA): TGTGCCAGCAGCTTGTTAGGGGGCTCAACTGAAGCTTTCTTT.

CDR3 coding DNA: TGCGCCAGCAGCTTTCAGGGGGTAAACTATGGCTACACCTTC. Protein: CASSFQGVNYGYTF. This sequence joins TRBV5-1 and TRBJ1-2, with TRBD1 matching over 7 bases. Trimming cost V 2 bases and J 2 bases; bases outside gene matches: 3. The CDR3 extends over 14 amino acids. Germline-derived CDR1 and CDR2 are SGHRS and YFSETQ.

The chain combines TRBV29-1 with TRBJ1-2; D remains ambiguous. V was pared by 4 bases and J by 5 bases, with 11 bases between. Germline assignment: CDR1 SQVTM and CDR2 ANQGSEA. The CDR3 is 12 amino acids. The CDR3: CSVVGGTYGYTF. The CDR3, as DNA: TGCAGCGTTGTAGGCGGTACTTATGGCTACACCTTC.

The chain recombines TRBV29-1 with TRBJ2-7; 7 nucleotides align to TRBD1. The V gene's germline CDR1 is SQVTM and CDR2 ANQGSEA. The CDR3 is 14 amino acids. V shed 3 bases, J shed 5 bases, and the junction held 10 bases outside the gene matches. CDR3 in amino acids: CSVETPTGSDEQYF. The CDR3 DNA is TGCAGCGTTGAGACCCCGACAGGGAGCGACGAGCAGTACTTC.